The 32 T cell receptor beta chains below all came from one sample that was sequenced in a study of long-term antiretroviral therapy in people with HIV. At survey level, the immunoSEQ assay was run in its v3.0 version. Clones were sequenced by immunoSEQ multiplex PCR, and TCRdb holds only the in-frame ones, with some missing. The data show tens of thousands of clones, 65% to 90% seen once. This sample comprised unsorted PBMCs, obtained 0.1 years before starting antiretroviral therapy. The receptor set was obtained from a man aged 40-49 years with HIV.

This clone has just a few counts. The rearrangement uses TRBV7-3 and TRBJ1-2, with 10 bases identical to TRBD1. The CDR3 has 17 residues. In germline, CDR1 is SGHTA, CDR2 FQGTGA. Trimming at V came to 6 bases and at J to 5 bases, leaving 15 bases not matched to a gene. CDR3 loop: CASRETGGKDFTYGYTF. The DNA for the CDR3 is TGTGCCAGCAGGGAGACAGGGGGCAAAGACTTTACGTATGGCTACACCTTC. Full variable domain (missing parts from reference TRBV7-3 and TRBJ1-2): GAGVSQTPSNKVTEKGKYVELRCDPISGHTALYWYRQSLGQGPEFLIYFQGTGAADDSGLPNDRFFAVRPEGSVSTLKIQRTERGDSAVYLCASRETGGKDFTYGYTFGSGTRLTVV.

The chain couples TRBV5-1 to TRBJ2-3; TRBD2 aligns across 10 bases. The J segment lost 2 bases and the V segment lost 2 bases, leaving 5 bases of the junction unmatched. The germline CDR1 and CDR2 sequences are SGHRS and YFSETQ. The CDR3 length is 16 residues. CDR3 in amino acids: CASSFSLAGATDTQYF. DNA of the CDR3: TGCGCCAGCAGCTTTTCCCTAGCGGGAGCCACAGATACGCAGTATTTT.

The chain employs TRBV13 and TRBJ1-2, with D hard to call. Trimming shortened V by 3 bases and J by 6 bases, and 17 bases separated the two germline ends. The CDR3 contains 15 residues. Germline-derived CDR1 and CDR2 are PRHDT and FYEKMQ (reference sequence). The CDR3 protein is CASSLASRSTNGYTF. DNA for the CDR3: TGTGCCAGCAGCTTGGCAAGCCGGTCAACTAATGGCTACACCTTC.

This clone came up once. The J gene is TRBJ2-5, the V gene TRBV7-2; D is perhaps TRBD2 (5 bases). Trimming stripped 4 bases from V and 3 bases from J, with 12 bases between. The germline V gene has CDR1 SGHTA and CDR2 FQGNSA. CDR3 length: 14 residues. CDR3 sequence reads: CASSSGGLKETQYF. DNA for the CDR3: TGTGCCAGCAGCTCAGGAGGACTTAAAGAGACCCAGTACTTC.

The chain joins TRBV7-9 to TRBJ1-5; TRBD1 might be the D (6 bases). The length of the CDR3 is 17 residues. V was shortened by 3 bases and J by 4 bases, with 19 bases between the two germline ends. From germline, CDR1 is SEHNR and CDR2 FQNEAQ (reference sequence). CDR3 sequence reads: CASSLSPYRDGNQPQHF. CDR3 bases: TGTGCCAGCAGCTTGTCTCCCTACAGGGACGGGAATCAGCCCCAGCATTTT.

The chain is built from TRBV7-2 and TRBJ1-1; no clear D gene. Germline-derived CDR1 and CDR2 are SGHTA and FQGNSA. Between the trimmed V and J ends, which lost 5 bases and 4 bases, there was a span of 11 bases. CDR3 size: 13 residues. Here the CDR3 DNA reads TGTGCCAGCAGCCTTAAGAGGACCACTGAAGCTTTCTTT. Translating it yields CASSLKRTTEAFF.

The rearrangement joins TRBV6-1 to TRBJ2-5, with 12 bases matching TRBD2. Germline V lookup: CDR1 MNHNS, CDR2 SASEGT. The CDR3 has 12 residues. The trim removed 8 bases at V and 5 bases at J, leaving 0 bases unmatched. The CDR3 nucleotides read TGTGCCAGCGGGACTAGCGGGGAGACCCAGTACTTC. Translated, it gives CASGTSGETQYF.

The chain is built from TRBV11-2 and TRBJ2-3; a possible D gene is TRBD2 (5 bases). The CDR3 is 13 residues long. CDR1 is SGHAT, CDR2 FQNNGV, per germline. V was clipped by 5 bases and J by 3 bases, with 9 bases between them. The CDR3 sequence is CASSVRTTDTQYF. Here the CDR3 DNA reads TGTGCCAGCAGCGTACGGACTACAGATACGCAGTATTTT.

V gene TRBV13 combines with J gene TRBJ1-2; D is unresolved. The germline V gene has CDR1 PRHDT and CDR2 FYEKMQ (reference sequence). V lost 0 bases to trimming and J lost 8 bases, with 13 bases between them. The CDR3 sequence is 14 residues long. The CDR3 DNA follows: TGTGCCAGCAGCTTAGGGGCCGCTATTATGGGCTACACCTTC. Translating gives CASSLGAAIMGYTF. Drawing the rest from reference TRBV13 and TRBJ1-2, the complete variable domain is AAGVIQSPRHLIKEKRETATLKCYPIPRHDTVYWYQQGPGQDPQFLISFYEKMQSDKGSIPDRFSAQQFSDYHSELNMSSLELGDSALYFCASSLGAAIMGYTFGSGTRLTVV.

V is TRBV28 and J is TRBJ2-3, with D possibly TRBD1 on 5 matching bases. Looked up from germline, CDR1 is MDHEN and CDR2 is SYDVKM. Trimming took 4 bases from V and 3 from J, leaving 17 bases between them. There are 16 residues in the CDR3. CDR3 protein: CASSSLSRGGTDTQYF. As DNA, the CDR3 is TGTGCCAGCAGTTCTTTAAGTAGGGGCGGAACAGATACGCAGTATTTT. The whole variable domain, filled in from reference TRBV28 and TRBJ2-3, reads DVKVTQSSRYLVKRTGEKVFLECVQDMDHENMFWYRQDPGLGLRLIYFSYDVKMKEKGDIPEGYSVSREKKERFSLILESASTNQTSMYLCASSSLSRGGTDTQYFGPGTRLTVL.

This clone was seen a single time. The genes are TRBV6-5 and TRBJ1-3; no reliable D call. The CDR3 is 15 residues long. With 4 bases removed from V and 0 bases from J, the gap between germline ends came to 10 bases. In germline, CDR1 is MNHEY, CDR2 SVGAGI. DNA of the CDR3: TGTGCCAGCAGTTTGGACCGGACCTCTGGAAACACCATATATTTT. The encoded protein is CASSLDRTSGNTIYF.

This rearrangement joins TRBV11-2 to TRBJ2-7; 8 nucleotides match TRBD1. Germline assignment: CDR1 SGHAT and CDR2 FQNNGV. The CDR3 runs 15 residues. The V segment lost 3 bases and the J segment 1 base; nucleotides outside the gene matches: 5. In DNA form, the CDR3 reads TGTGCCAGCAGCTTGAGGACAGGGCTTTCCTACGAGCAGTACTTC. As protein: CASSLRTGLSYEQYF. Supplemented by reference TRBV11-2 and TRBJ2-7, the full variable domain reads EAGVAQSPRYKIIEKRQSVAFWCNPISGHATLYWYQQILGQGPKLLIQFQNNGVVDDSQLPKDRFSAERLKGVDSTLKIQPAKLEDSAVYLCASSLRTGLSYEQYFGPGTRLTVT.

The chain links TRBV6-1 to TRBJ2-5; TRBD1 agrees at 7 bases. CDR3 size: 13 residues. V gave up 9 bases and J gave up 4 bases; unmatched junction bases: 8. From germline, CDR1 is MNHNS and CDR2 SASEGT. Written as DNA, the CDR3 is TGTGCCAGTAGACTACAGGGGCCAGAGACCCAGTACTTC. It yields the protein CASRLQGPETQYF.

The chain combines TRBV18 with TRBJ2-7; maybe TRBD2 (6 bases). V shed 2 bases and J shed 2 bases, with 10 bases lying between them. The germline gives CDR1 KGHSH, CDR2 LQKENI. CDR3 length: 14 residues. The CDR3 is CASSPKAGPYEQYF. CDR3 nucleotide sequence: TGTGCCAGCTCACCAAAAGCGGGTCCCTACGAGCAGTACTTC. The full variable domain, in which reference TRBV18 and TRBJ2-7 provide the parts outside the CDR3, is NAGVMQNPRHLVRRRGQEARLRCSPMKGHSHVYWYRQLPEEGLKFMVYLQKENIIDESGMPKERFSAEFPKEGPSILRIQQVVRGDSAAYFCASSPKAGPYEQYFGPGTRLTVT.

J is TRBJ1-6 and V is TRBV25-1; D is perhaps TRBD1 (5 bases). CDR3 length equals 18 residues. V was trimmed by 1 base and J by 0 bases, leaving 13 bases between them. Germline values: CDR1 MGHDK, CDR2 SYGVNS. The CDR3 DNA follows: TGTGCCAGCAGTGAATCCCCCTCAGGGAGCTCCTATAATTCACCCCTCCACTTT. Its protein product is CASSESPSGSSYNSPLHF.

The table lists this clone with a count of one. V gene TRBV14 combines with J gene TRBJ2-7, with D possibly TRBD2 on 5 matching bases. The V end lost 4 bases, the J end lost 2 bases, and 15 bases lay between the germline ends. Germline CDR1 is SGHDN and CDR2 is FVKESK. The CDR3 covers 15 residues. This chain's CDR3 is CASSLGHSGTYEQYF. The CDR3 nucleotides read TGTGCCAGCAGCCTTGGTCACAGCGGCACCTACGAGCAGTACTTC.

The chain uses TRBV11-2 and TRBJ2-1; 9 nucleotides line up with TRBD1. V lost 4 bases to trimming and J lost 5 bases; unmatched junction nucleotides: 6. The CDR3 consists of 15 residues. The germline V gene encodes CDR1 SGHAT and CDR2 FQNNGV. CDR3 sequence reads: CASSWGTGYHNEQFF. As DNA, the CDR3 is TGTGCCAGCAGCTGGGGGACAGGGTACCACAATGAGCAGTTCTTC. The complete variable domain, with remaining parts taken from reference TRBV11-2 and TRBJ2-1, reads EAGVAQSPRYKIIEKRQSVAFWCNPISGHATLYWYQQILGQGPKLLIQFQNNGVVDDSQLPKDRFSAERLKGVDSTLKIQPAKLEDSAVYLCASSWGTGYHNEQFFGPGTRLTVL.

This clone was detected a few times. The chain combines TRBV5-5 with TRBJ2-7; D may be TRBD1 (5 bases). The CDR3 covers 13 residues. Trimming took off 2 bases at V and 2 bases at J, with 8 bases between the two ends. Germline V CDR1 and CDR2: SGHKS, YYEKEE (reference sequence). DNA for the CDR3: TGTGCCAGCAGCTTACAAGGGGCCTACGAGCAGTACTTC. This translates into CASSLQGAYEQYF.

The V and J genes are TRBV15 and TRBJ2-2; possible D gene TRBD1, 6 bases. The germline V gene encodes CDR1 LNHNV and CDR2 YYDKDF (reference sequence). V gave up 2 bases and J gave up 3 bases, with 13 bases separating them. This CDR3 has 16 amino acids. Here the CDR3 DNA reads TGTGCCACCAGCAGACATTTCCGGACAGACACCGGGGAGCTGTTTTTT. Encoded protein: CATSRHFRTDTGELFF. Combining the CDR3 with reference TRBV15 and TRBJ2-2 gives the whole variable domain DAMVIQNPRYQVTQFGKPVTLSCSQTLNHNVMYWYQQKSSQAPKLLFHYYDKDFNNEADTPDNFQSRRPNTSFCFLDIRSPGLGDTAMYLCATSRHFRTDTGELFFGEGSRLTVL.

This chain connects TRBV6-1 to TRBJ1-1; 7 bases line up with TRBD1. This CDR3 spans 16 amino acids. Germline assignment: CDR1 MNHNS and CDR2 SASEGT. J lost 2 bases, V lost 2 bases, and 8 bases had no gene match. This CDR3 reads CASSEFGGGLNTEAFF. The CDR3 nucleotides are TGTGCCAGCAGTGAATTTGGAGGGGGCCTTAACACTGAAGCTTTCTTT.

The chain couples TRBV5-6 to TRBJ2-3; 11 bases are a match to TRBD2. The CDR3 consists of 18 residues. V dropped 4 bases and J dropped 3; count of bases not matched to a gene: 13. Looked up from germline, CDR1 is SGHDT and CDR2 is YYEEEE. DNA for the CDR3: TGTGCCAGCAGCCCCTCCCTCGCTAGCGGGGGGAAGACAGATACGCAGTATTTT. Its protein product is CASSPSLASGGKTDTQYF.

This clone was seen a few times. The chain is built from TRBV27 and TRBJ1-6; no firm D call. CDR3 length: 14 residues. The V end lost 3 bases, the J end lost 3 bases, and 6 bases lay between the germline ends. Germline V lookup: CDR1 MNHEY, CDR2 SMNVEV (reference sequence). The CDR3 coding sequence is TGTGCCAGCAGTTTTCTGGGCTATAATTCACCCCTCCACTTT. This codes for CASSFLGYNSPLHF.

The CDR3 nucleotides are TGTGCCAGTAGTGTGGTGAGCTCCTACAATGAGCAGTTCTTC. It codes for CASSVVSSYNEQFF. The chain links TRBV19 to TRBJ2-1; D ambiguous. The germline CDR1 and CDR2 sequences are LNHDA and SQIVND (reference sequence). The CDR3 contains 14 residues. V was shortened by 5 bases and J by 0 bases, with 8 bases between the two germline ends.

The gene calls are TRBV5-1 and TRBJ2-2, with 9 nucleotides matching TRBD2. V trimming: 4 bases; J trimming: 4 bases; junction bases outside the gene matches: 8. Germline CDR1 is SGHRS and CDR2 is YFSETQ. The CDR3 totals 16 residues. The CDR3 is CASSISGGTPTGELFF. DNA of the CDR3: TGCGCCAGCAGCATTAGCGGGGGAACTCCCACCGGGGAGCTGTTTTTT.

CDR3 sequence (DNA): TGTGCCTGGAGTGTAGGGGGGAGAGATCAGCCCCAGCATTTT. Its protein is CAWSVGGRDQPQHF. V and J are TRBV30 and TRBJ1-5; weak D call: TRBD1 (6 bases). Trimming left V 0 bases short and J 5 bases short, with 11 bases between. The CDR3 is 14 residues long. Germline loops: CDR1 GTSNPN, CDR2 SVGIG (reference sequence). Drawing the rest from reference TRBV30 and TRBJ1-5, the complete variable domain is SQTIHQWPATLVQPVGSPLSLECTVEGTSNPNLYWYRQAAGRGLQLLFYSVGIGQISSEVPQNLSASRPQDRQFILSSKKLLLSDSGFYLCAWSVGGRDQPQHFGDGTRLSIL.

J is TRBJ2-5 and V is TRBV9; D uncertain. The V gene lost 0 bases and the J gene lost 1 base, with 7 bases spanning the gap. Germline lookup yields CDR1 SGDLS and CDR2 YYNGEE. The CDR3 has 14 amino acids. The CDR3 DNA reads TGTGCCAGCAGCGTAGCCAGTGGCCAAGAGACCCAGTACTTC. Protein sequence: CASSVASGQETQYF.

This chain connects TRBV7-9 to TRBJ2-7; D might be TRBD2 (5 bases). This CDR3 has 14 amino acids. The V gene lost 4 bases and the J gene lost 3 bases, with 13 bases spanning the gap. CDR1 SEHNR and CDR2 FQNEAQ come from the germline V gene (reference sequence). The CDR3 here is CASSSRESDYEQYF. The CDR3 DNA reads TGTGCCAGCAGCTCCCGGGAATCCGACTACGAGCAGTACTTC. Filled out from reference TRBV7-9 and TRBJ2-7, the complete variable domain reads DTGVSQNPRHKITKRGQNVTFRCDPISEHNRLYWYRQTLGQGPEFLTYFQNEAQLEKSRLLSDRFSAERPKGSFSTLEIQRTEQGDSAMYLCASSSRESDYEQYFGPGTRLTVT.

J is TRBJ2-1 and V is TRBV6-4; the D gene could be TRBD1 or TRBD2 (5 bases each). The V end was cut by 2 bases, the J end by 7 bases, with 9 bases between. The CDR3 loop spans 13 amino acids. The germline gives CDR1 MRHNA, CDR2 SNTAGT. CDR3 coding DNA: TGTGCCAGCAGTGACGAGAGGGGTAATGAGCAGTTCTTC. Translating gives CASSDERGNEQFF.

The table lists this clone with a count of one. The chain employs TRBV5-1 and TRBJ1-5, with 7 bases fitting TRBD1. CDR3 length equals 15 residues. J lost 6 bases, V lost 1 base, and 7 bases had no gene match. CDR1 and CDR2 from the germline V gene are SGHRS and YFSETQ. The CDR3 DNA follows: TGCGCCAGCAGCTTGACCTCAGGGGGTGGTCAGCCCCAGCATTTT. This translates into CASSLTSGGGQPQHF.

The chain combines TRBV10-1 with TRBJ2-2; possible D gene TRBD2, 6 bases. Looked up from germline, CDR1 is WNHNN and CDR2 is SYGVQD (reference sequence). Trimming took off 5 bases at V and 7 bases at J, with 8 bases between the two ends. The CDR3 contains 12 residues. This CDR3 reads CASSRGSGELFF. CDR3 nucleotides: TGCGCCAGCAGTCGGGGGAGCGGGGAGCTGTTTTTT.

The CDR3 is CAISEEDAGRGRAFF. In nucleotides, the CDR3 is TGTGCCATCAGTGAGGAGGACGCAGGGCGTGGAAGGGCTTTCTTT. The chain carries TRBV10-3 and TRBJ1-1, with D possibly matching TRBD1 (5 bases). Germline V lookup: CDR1 ENHRY, CDR2 SYGVKD. V was cut by 2 bases and J by 11 bases, with 21 bases left in between. CDR3 length: 15 amino acids.

The genes are TRBV5-1 and TRBJ1-1, with 7 bases fitting TRBD1. This CDR3 comprises 15 residues. The junction had 11 bases not matched to a gene; V was cut back by 4 bases and J by 5 bases. Germline values: CDR1 SGHRS, CDR2 YFSETQ. The CDR3 loop is CASSPTQTGWTEAFF. DNA of the CDR3: TGCGCCAGCAGCCCCACCCAGACAGGGTGGACTGAAGCTTTCTTT. The whole variable domain, remainder taken from reference TRBV5-1 and TRBJ1-1, is KAGVTQTPRYLIKTRGQQVTLSCSPISGHRSVSWYQQTPGQGLQFLFEYFSETQRNKGNFPGRFSGRQFSNSRSEMNVSTLELGDSALYLCASSPTQTGWTEAFFGQGTRLTVV.